The clone carrying this T cell receptor (beta chain) was observed a few times. This sample stems from a study of blood T cell repertoires in COVID-19. In the study overall: Italy, Spain and the United States were the sources of the convalescent and acute COVID-19 samples.

Trimming left V 0 bases short and J 7 bases short, with 19 bases between. The germline V gene has CDR1 SGHNT and CDR2 YENEEA. The CDR3 extends over 17 amino acids. TCRdb's table, derived via immunoSEQ multiplex PCR, lists solely in-frame clones and lacks some. There are under 200,000 clones in the sample; 70% to 90% occur only once, and 6% lies in the top ten. J is TRBJ2-1 and V is TRBV11-3, with a tentative D call TRBD1 (5 bases). The sample was peripheral blood. The receptor comes from a man aged 40-49 years with active or convalescent COVID-19. The CDR3 sequence: CASSLEGWGRGGNEQFF. CDR3 nucleotides: TGTGCCAGCAGCTTAGAAGGGTGGGGTAGGGGTGGAAATGAGCAGTTCTTC.